This note documents a single TCR beta chain sequence. Antigen specificity is unknown. This record belongs to a study of T cell responses to AZD1222 COVID-19 vaccine. General study results and limits: Distributed over spike, vaccine-associated CD4 TCRs predominated at 160-218 and 743-854. Samples come after the peak T cell response, not at day 14. Two doses of AZD1222 preceded a rise in Spike-specific TCR breadth and depth. Clonal diversity may have been underestimated in mostly white British donors.

Sequencing used immunoSEQ multiplex PCR; TCRdb keeps in-frame clones, though not all of them. This table holds about 100,000 clones, approximately 87% found once. The sequencing used peripheral blood, collected on day 0 of AZD1222 vaccination. The TCR sequence derives from an adult in good health.

In DNA, the CDR3 is TGCAGCGTTGTAGGGACAGATAGCAATCAGCCCCAGCATTTT. Translated, it gives CSVVGTDSNQPQHF. J is TRBJ1-5 and V is TRBV29-1; 7 bases align to TRBD1. CDR3 length: 14 amino acids. In germline, CDR1 is SQVTM, CDR2 ANQGSEA. V dropped 4 bases and J dropped 0; count of bases not matched to a gene: 3.